This section outlines one TCR beta chain sequence together with its context. In the original workflow: The authors estimated nucleated cell counts from reference gene primer amplification. Only in-frame clones appear in the TCRdb table, and some are missing; sequencing was by immunoSEQ multiplex PCR. That table furnishes V, J and clone size, whereas the DNA furnished D and trimming. The table lists approximately 300,000 clones, approximately 91% of them singletons. This entry comes from a study of blood T cell repertoires in COVID-19. Study-level background: From the United States, Italy and Spain came samples of acute and convalescent COVID-19. PBMCs, B-cell-depleted T cells, or T cells provided the cDNA or gDNA that made up the material.

Looked up from germline, CDR1 is MDHEN and CDR2 is SYDVKM. This CDR3 spans 15 amino acids. V gave up 3 bases and J gave up 5 bases; unmatched junction bases: 4. Enrollment of patients from Seattle took place during active infection, with longitudinal follow-up. The sample was peripheral blood. This clonotype was obtained from a woman aged 30 to 39 with COVID-19, enrolled during active disease. The rearrangement joins TRBV28 to TRBJ2-5, with 12 bases aligning to TRBD1. The CDR3 spells CASSFRDRGPETQYF. DNA of the CDR3: TGTGCCAGCAGTTTCAGGGACAGGGGGCCGGAGACCCAGTACTTC.